One and the same sample provided the 24 T cell receptor beta chains below, sequenced in a study of blood T cells in healthy people across ages. PCR was performed a second time for roughly 7 to 11 cycles using a sample-barcoded 5' primer and a J-beta primer mix. In TCRdb, the 5' RACE reads were re-called with MiXCR into one record per CDR3 protein. The data show around 900,000 distinct CDR3 sequences, 51% seen once. Material: blood. The receptor source for this set is a woman aged 60-70 years in good health.

In this sample, this clonotype turned up a few times. The chain joins TRBV5-5 to TRBJ2-3; D ambiguous. The germline gives CDR1 SGHKS, CDR2 YYEKEE (reference sequence). Trimming cost V 0 bases and J 2 bases, with 7 bases left between them. The CDR3 is made up of 14 amino acids. CDR3 protein: CASSLAVNTDTQYF. The CDR3 nucleotides are TGTGCCAGCAGCTTGGCCGTAAACACAGATACGCAGTATTTT.

The rearrangement links TRBV20-1 to TRBJ1-5; D is perhaps TRBD1 (6 bases). V lost 4 bases and J lost 4, with 11 bases in between. The length of the CDR3 is 13 residues. Per the germline V gene, CDR1 is DFQATT and CDR2 is SNEGSKA (reference sequence). This CDR3 reads CSATKQGNQPQHF. The CDR3, as DNA: TGCAGTGCTACTAAACAGGGAAATCAGCCCCAGCATTTT.

This clonotype was observed many times. CDR3 nucleotide sequence: TGTGCCAGCAGTTTGGGGGGAGATCAAGAGACCCAGTACTTC. This translates into CASSLGGDQETQYF. V is TRBV28 and J is TRBJ2-5; TRBD2 might be the D (6 bases). CDR1 is MDHEN and CDR2 is SYDVKM in the germline V gene. The germline V and J ends were trimmed by 3 bases and 2 bases, with 10 bases remaining between them. The CDR3 totals 14 residues.

This chain links TRBV20-1 with TRBJ2-7; 10 nucleotides match TRBD2. Germline CDR1 reads DFQATT; CDR2 reads SNEGSKA (reference sequence). J was trimmed by 5 bases and V by 0 bases; bases with no gene match: 7. This CDR3 is 15 amino acids long. CDR3 in amino acids: CSARDPSGGTHEQYF. CDR3 nucleotides: TGCAGTGCTAGAGATCCTAGCGGGGGTACCCACGAGCAGTACTTC.

This clonotype was seen more than once but under ten times. V gene TRBV4-2 combines with J gene TRBJ2-5; D is ambiguous. V was cut by 1 base and J by 1 base, with 7 bases left in between. Per the germline V gene, CDR1 is LGHNA and CDR2 is YNFKEQ. This CDR3 region has 14 residues. The CDR3 bases are TGTGCCAGCAGCCAAGTACCCTCCCAAGAGACCCAGTACTTC. It codes for CASSQVPSQETQYF.

This clonotype was seen a few times. V usage is TRBV11-2 and J usage is TRBJ1-2, with 8 bases that match TRBD1. CDR1 SGHAT and CDR2 FQNNGV come from the germline V gene. CDR3 size: 14 residues. The ends lost 5 bases at V and 3 bases at J; junction bases unmatched: 5. CDR3 DNA: TGTGCCAGCAGCCCAGGGGGCGATTACTATGGCTACACCTTC. Protein sequence: CASSPGGDYYGYTF.

The chain is built from TRBV2 and TRBJ2-1; 10 nucleotides align to TRBD1. The CDR3 contains 14 residues. Looked up from germline, CDR1 is SNHLY and CDR2 is FYNNEI. J lost 8 bases, V lost 5 bases, and 6 bases had no gene match. The CDR3: CASSRDRGNDEQFF. CDR3 bases: TGTGCCAGCAGTCGGGACAGGGGAAATGATGAGCAGTTCTTC.

J is TRBJ2-5 and V is TRBV5-1, with D perhaps matching TRBD2 (5 bases). Near its end, the DNA agrees better with TRBJ2-7, so the J call may be wrong. Germline CDR1 and CDR2: SGHRS and YFSETQ. The length of the CDR3 is 15 residues. CDR3 in DNA: TGCGCCAGCAGCTTCTGGCCGGGAACCAGGAACGAGCAGTACTTC. It is translated as CASSFWPGTRNEQYF.

This clonotype was detected only a few times. V gene TRBV9 combines with J gene TRBJ2-1, with 8 bases lining up with TRBD1. Germline loops: CDR1 SGDLS, CDR2 YYNGEE. The length of the CDR3 is 14 residues. Trimming took 5 bases from V and 3 from J; bases not matched to a gene: 4. This CDR3 is CASSTGQGYNEQFF. The CDR3 DNA sequence: TGTGCCAGCAGTACCGGACAGGGCTACAATGAGCAGTTCTTC.

The V gene is TRBV20-1, the J gene TRBJ2-1; D might be TRBD2 (6 bases). CDR1 DFQATT and CDR2 SNEGSKA come from the germline V gene (reference sequence). Trimming stripped 2 bases from V and 3 bases from J, with 11 bases between. The CDR3 has 14 amino acids. This CDR3 is CSARLSGLYNEQFF. The CDR3 DNA reads TGCAGTGCTAGATTATCGGGACTCTACAATGAGCAGTTCTTC.

The chain carries TRBV21-1 and TRBJ2-6. TRBV21-1 is deemed a pseudogene. The CDR3 loop spans 16 amino acids. The CDR3 region has the DNA TGTGCCAGCAGCAAAGAAAGGGTCTCTGGGGCCAACGTCCTGACTTTC. The encoded protein is CASSKERVSGANVLTF.

The chain links TRBV7-9 to TRBJ2-7; D is undetermined. The DNA matches TRBJ2-5 better at its end, which makes the J call doubtful. The CDR3 spans 15 residues. Germline V lookup: CDR1 SEHNR, CDR2 FQNEAQ (reference sequence). Written as DNA, the CDR3 is TGTGCCAGCAGCCCGACGTTTGGCGCGAAAGAGACCCAGTACTTC. Protein: CASSPTFGAKETQYF.

In this sample, this clonotype turned up a few times. V usage is TRBV28 and J usage is TRBJ1-4; D unclear. The CDR3 consists of 11 residues. The ends were cut back, 11 bases at V and 4 bases at J, with 8 bases in the middle. Germline V gene lookup returns CDR1 MDHEN and CDR2 SYDVKM. The DNA for the CDR3 is TGTGCCTCCGGGTTTAATGAAAAACTGTTTTTT. Translating it yields CASGFNEKLFF.

This clonotype was counted once. The chain combines TRBV7-2 with TRBJ2-3, with 13 nucleotides matching TRBD2. The CDR3 is 15 amino acids. Per germline, CDR1 SGHTA and CDR2 FQGNSA. V trimming: 5 bases; J trimming: 6 bases; junction bases outside the gene matches: 5. The CDR3 here is CASSMWTSGSDTQYF. CDR3 DNA: TGTGCCAGCAGCATGTGGACTAGCGGGAGTGATACGCAGTATTTT.

In its sample, this clonotype was seen a few times. This rearrangement joins TRBV7-8 to TRBJ2-7; 8 bases are shared with TRBD1. Germline assignment: CDR1 SGHVS and CDR2 FQNEAQ. V was clipped by 8 bases and J by 3 bases; unmatched bases: 6. The CDR3 extends over 13 amino acids. The CDR3 protein is CASSGTGNYEQYF. As DNA, the CDR3 is TGTGCCAGCTCCGGGACAGGAAACTACGAGCAGTACTTC.

The chain links TRBV7-6 to TRBJ2-7, with D hard to call. With the DNA end fitting TRBJ2-5 better, the J assignment may be wrong. Germline CDR1 and CDR2: SGHVS and FNYEAQ. The CDR3 has 13 residues. The CDR3 protein is CASSTAPSETQYF. The CDR3 DNA sequence: TGTGCCAGCAGCACGGCCCCTTCAGAGACCCAGTACTTC.

The V and J genes are TRBV12-3 or TRBV12-4 and TRBJ1-2; D is unclear. This CDR3 spans 13 amino acids. The V and J ends lost 1 base and 6 bases respectively, with 9 bases between them. The CDR3 protein is CASSLGSGNGYTF. In nucleotides, the CDR3 is TGTGCCAGCAGTTTAGGGAGCGGCAATGGCTACACCTTC.

There are a few counts of this clonotype. The chain employs TRBV20-1 and TRBJ2-7; a weak D match, TRBD1 (6 bases). The germline V gene has CDR1 DFQATT and CDR2 SNEGSKA (reference sequence). This CDR3 comprises 14 residues. V lost 2 bases, J lost 0 bases, and 11 bases lay in between. The CDR3 sequence: CSARMGDISYEQYF. The CDR3 nucleotides read TGCAGTGCTAGAATGGGGGACATCTCCTACGAGCAGTACTTC.

The chain employs TRBV28 and TRBJ2-5; 7 nucleotides line up with TRBD1. The DNA matches TRBJ2-7 better at its end, which makes the J call doubtful. This CDR3 is 12 amino acids long. Germline V gives CDR1 MDHEN, CDR2 SYDVKM. The DNA of the CDR3 is TGTGCCAGCAGTTCTTACAGGGGCGAGCAGTACTTC. Protein: CASSSYRGEQYF.

The chain is built from TRBV4-3 and TRBJ2-1; either TRBD1 or TRBD2 may supply D (6 bases each). CDR3 length equals 15 residues. Germline CDR1 reads LGHNA; CDR2 reads YSLEER. Trimming pared 3 bases from V and 4 bases from J, leaving 13 bases between. CDR3 DNA: TGCGCCAGCAGCCAGTCGCAGGGGACTTACAATGAGCAGTTCTTC. Its translation is CASSQSQGTYNEQFF.

This CDR3 reads CASKTLASAEQFF. CDR3 bases: TGTGCCAGCAAAACTCTAGCGTCGGCTGAGCAGTTCTTC. The chain couples TRBV3-1 to TRBJ2-1, with a possible D match to TRBD2 (6 bases). The CDR3 is 13 amino acids. Trimming left V 7 bases short and J 9 bases short, with 16 bases between. Looked up from germline, CDR1 is LGHDT and CDR2 is YNNKEL (reference sequence).

About this clonotype: The junction and the germline gene differ at one end; a read error may be behind it. The chain has TRBV5-4 and TRBJ2-7; D remains ambiguous. CDR1 and CDR2 (germline): SGHNT, YYREEE (reference sequence). The CDR3 length is 15 residues. The CDR3 region is CVSSLQEIVSYEQYF. The CDR3 region has the DNA TGTGTCAGCAGCCTTCAGGAGATCGTCTCCTACGAGCAGTACTTC.

This clonotype has a handful of counts. V and J are TRBV7-2 and TRBJ1-5; D gene ambiguous. This CDR3 contains 13 residues. The V end lost 2 bases, the J end lost 2 bases, and 4 bases lay between the germline ends. Per germline, CDR1 SGHTA and CDR2 FQGNSA. The CDR3: CASSLQRNQPQHF. CDR3 nucleotides: TGTGCCAGCAGCTTACAGCGCAATCAGCCCCAGCATTTT.

The V call is TRBV6-2 or TRBV6-3, the J call TRBJ2-3; 10 bases line up with TRBD2. CDR3 size: 16 residues. J was trimmed by 4 bases and V by 6 bases; bases with no gene match: 10. Germline CDR1 is MNHEY and CDR2 is SVGEGT. CDR3 DNA: TGTGCCAGCAGCCCCATCCTAGCGGGAGCGGCAGATACGCAGTATTTT. This gives the protein CASSPILAGAADTQYF.